These 16 T cell receptor beta chains came from one sample sequenced in a study of T cells after yellow fever vaccination. Via MiXCR, TCRdb re-called the 5' RACE reads, giving one row per CDR3 protein. The sample shows under 95,000 distinct CDR3 sequences, around 7.7% of them seen only once. The source was CD8+ T cells sorted from PBMCs, collected roughly 10 days after the first yellow fever vaccination. The receptors derive from a man between 18 and 35 years old who received the YFV17D yellow fever vaccine.

This clonotype was detected ten times or more. The V gene is TRBV19, the J gene TRBJ1-1; D unclear. V gave up 3 bases and J gave up 1 base, with 6 bases separating them. The CDR3 is made up of 13 amino acids. The V gene's germline CDR1 is LNHDA and CDR2 SQIVND (reference sequence). For the CDR3, the DNA is TGTGCCAGTAGTATCGGGAAGAACACTGAAGCTTTCTTT. Amino acids: CASSIGKNTEAFF.

This clonotype was seen at least ten times. The chain couples TRBV3-1 to TRBJ2-5; 15 bases line up with TRBD2. Germline CDR1 and CDR2: LGHDT and YNNKEL (reference sequence). Trimming removed 6 bases from V and 4 bases from J; junction bases left unmatched: 6. The CDR3 contains 16 residues. The CDR3 sequence: CASRQPGLAGGETQYF. The DNA of the CDR3 is TGTGCCAGCAGGCAGCCGGGACTAGCGGGGGGAGAGACCCAGTACTTC.

This chain uses TRBV6-2 or TRBV6-3 with TRBJ2-2; D is perhaps TRBD2 (6 bases). Per germline, CDR1 MNHEY and CDR2 SVGEGT. The germline V and J ends were trimmed by 5 bases and 6 bases, with 13 bases remaining between them. The CDR3 sequence is 14 residues long. CDR3 DNA sequence: TGTGCCAGCAGTGATCCACTAGCCCCCGGGGAGCTGTTTTTT. It yields the protein CASSDPLAPGELFF.

This clonotype was seen many times. The chain links TRBV6-2 or TRBV6-3 to TRBJ1-2; D uncertain. Trimming left V 4 bases short and J 10 bases short, with 13 bases between. CDR1 is MNHEY and CDR2 is SVGEGT in the germline V gene. The CDR3 sequence is 12 residues long. Here the CDR3 reads CASSSDLIDYTF. The CDR3 nucleotides read TGTGCCAGCAGTTCTGACCTGATAGACTACACCTTC.

The sample holds many counts of this clonotype. This chain joins TRBV5-1 and TRBJ2-1, with D unresolved. This CDR3 region has 18 residues. The germline V gene encodes CDR1 SGHRS and CDR2 YFSETQ. Trimming took 0 bases from V and 0 from J, leaving 16 bases between them. The CDR3 spells CASSLDFEVASSYNEQFF. The DNA for the CDR3 is TGCGCCAGCAGCTTGGATTTTGAGGTTGCGAGCTCCTACAATGAGCAGTTCTTC.

Many counts were recorded for this clonotype. The CDR3 nucleotides read TGCGCCAGCAGCACGGTTACAGGGTTCGATGAAGCTTTCTTT. Encoded protein: CASSTVTGFDEAFF. The gene calls are TRBV5-1 and TRBJ1-1, with a tentative D call TRBD1 (6 bases). The CDR3 contains 14 residues. Germline-derived CDR1 and CDR2 are SGHRS and YFSETQ. Trimming shortened V by 4 bases and J by 7 bases, and 17 bases separated the two germline ends.

In its sample, this clonotype was seen a few times. The chain combines TRBV27 with TRBJ2-7; a weak D match, TRBD1 (6 bases). The CDR3 runs to 15 residues. CDR1 is MNHEY and CDR2 is SMNVEV in the germline V gene (reference sequence). Trimming cost V 3 bases and J 3 bases, with 15 bases left between them. CDR3 protein: CASSFEGVGYYEQYF. DNA of the CDR3: TGTGCCAGCAGTTTTGAGGGGGTTGGATACTACGAGCAGTACTTC.

The table lists this clonotype with a few counts. The V gene is TRBV5-6, the J gene TRBJ1-6; D unclear. Looked up from germline, CDR1 is SGHDT and CDR2 is YYEEEE. This CDR3 has 15 residues. Trimming shortened V by 4 bases and J by 6 bases, and 14 bases separated the two germline ends. Written as DNA, the CDR3 is TGTGCCAGCAGCAACGACCCCGACGGTAATTCACCCCTCCACTTT. Translation gives CASSNDPDGNSPLHF.

This clonotype came up many times. The chain links TRBV6-5 to TRBJ2-7; perhaps TRBD2 as D (6 bases). V lost 0 bases, J lost 0 bases, and 12 bases lay in between. The CDR3 length is 16 residues. Germline V lookup: CDR1 MNHEY, CDR2 SVGAGI. In DNA form, the CDR3 reads TGTGCCAGCAGTTACTCGGAGTTAGCGGACTCCTACGAGCAGTACGTC. This gives the protein CASSYSELADSYEQYV.

This clonotype showed up just a few times. The chain links TRBV7-2 to TRBJ1-1; no definite D call. The V gene's germline CDR1 is SGHTA and CDR2 FQGNSA. There are 13 residues in the CDR3. V lost 3 bases to trimming and J lost 5 bases, with 10 bases between them. CDR3 region: CASSFGVGTEAFF. DNA for the CDR3: TGTGCCAGCAGCTTCGGCGTCGGAACTGAAGCTTTCTTT.

The V and J genes are TRBV5-1 and TRBJ2-7; D is ambiguous. The CDR3 has 14 residues. Per germline, CDR1 SGHRS and CDR2 YFSETQ. V lost 0 bases to trimming and J lost 2 bases, with 9 bases between them. For the CDR3, the DNA is TGCGCCAGCAGCTTGGGAGACGGCCCCTACGAGCAGTACGTC. Protein product: CASSLGDGPYEQYV.

The chain has TRBV6-5 and TRBJ2-6, with a possible D match to TRBD1 (5 bases). CDR3 length equals 14 residues. Germline V gene data show CDR1 as MNHEY and CDR2 as SVGAGI. Trimming shortened V by 4 bases and J by 5 bases, and 9 bases separated the two germline ends. CDR3 amino acids: CASSFSDRANVLTF. As DNA, the CDR3 is TGTGCCAGCAGTTTCTCGGACAGGGCCAACGTCCTGACTTTC.

This chain links TRBV9 with TRBJ1-2, with D tentatively TRBD1 (6 bases). CDR3 size: 13 residues. In germline, CDR1 is SGDLS, CDR2 YYNGEE. The V and J ends lost 0 bases and 4 bases respectively, with 7 bases between them. In nucleotides, the CDR3 is TGTGCCAGCAGCGTAGAAGGGGGCTATGGCTACACCTTC. Translation gives CASSVEGGYGYTF.

This clonotype has just a few counts. This chain links TRBV3-1 with TRBJ2-2; no clear D. The CDR3 has 12 amino acids. Germline CDR1 is LGHDT and CDR2 is YNNKEL (reference sequence). V was clipped by 6 bases and J by 4 bases, with 6 bases between them. The DNA of the CDR3 is TGTGCCAGCAGGCCTATCACCGGGGAGCTGTTTTTT. Amino acid sequence: CASRPITGELFF.

This clonotype was counted at least ten times. The V and J genes are TRBV6-2 or TRBV6-3 and TRBJ2-3, with D tentatively TRBD2 (6 bases). Germline V gene lookup returns CDR1 MNHEY and CDR2 SVGEGT. This CDR3 region has 14 residues. The germline V and J ends were trimmed by 4 bases and 2 bases, with 10 bases remaining between them. In nucleotides, the CDR3 is TGTGCCAGCAGTTTTGGAGGGGCCACAGATACGCAGTATTTT. Translating gives CASSFGGATDTQYF.

The chain couples TRBV5-1 to TRBJ2-7, with D possibly TRBD1 on 5 matching bases. Trimming pared 1 base from V and 6 bases from J, leaving 14 bases between. This CDR3 is built from 14 residues. Germline lookup yields CDR1 SGHRS and CDR2 YFSETQ. The CDR3 nucleotides read TGCGCCAGCAGCTTGTTAGGGGAATCTACCGAGCAGTACTTC. Its translation is CASSLLGESTEQYF.